What follows describes a single T cell receptor beta chain. No cognate antigen has been identified for it. No per-base quality is available; no much larger clone lies one base away. The immunoSEQ hsTCRB v3.0 assay was used at survey level resolution for TRB variable region sequencing. TRB sequencing targeted a depth of 40,000-50,000 T-cell genomes per sample. TRB libraries were pooled and sequenced on an Illumina MiSeq using a v3 150-cycle kit. The authors processed their data as follows. Repertoire analysis ran in R within a reproducible Nextflow workflow covering QC, data transformation and analysis. Custom analyses were implemented in LymphoSeq2, an R package for AIRR-Seq data exploration. A handful of samples yielding fewer than 5000 total TRB sequences were excluded, leaving 150 to 200 analyzed HIV repertoires. Among the 180 to 200 HIV repertoires that were kept, roughly 58 were collected before ART initiation and some 130 were collected after ART initiation. Repertoires were downsampled to 5000 TRB nucleotide sequences, and summary statistics were averaged over 100 downsampling iterations. Only TRB sequences with CDR3 regions of at least seven amino acids were retained for analysis. Two measures captured diversity: a Shannon entropy-derived clonality score and the Gini coefficient. In the repertoire networks, any two of the top 5000 CDR3 amino acid sequences were connected whenever the two sequences differed by an edit distance of one. For TRB CDR3 amino acid sequences, antigen specificity groups and MHC restriction were predicted with GLIPH2. CDR3 amino acid sequences were matched against VDJdb and McPAS-TCR to flag known CMV, EBV, HIV or tissue antigen associations. Pre-ART, post-ART and control groups were compared with Wilcoxon signed-rank tests and Holm-Bonferroni correction. This immuneACCESS table, as held by TCRdb, lists in-frame sequences with V and J called but not all clones. Of the missing ones, under half trace to an unresolved V gene in checked studies; the others have no known cause. The V and J calls and the clone size are those of that table, but D and trimming were determined from the DNA. Counted in this sample were roughly 20,000 clones; around 80% of them appeared once. About 9.4% of the sample is held by the ten biggest clonotypes.

The sample originates from a study of long-term antiretroviral therapy in people with HIV (dated by TCRdb to between 2020 and 2023). Some background on the complete study: Collection of the earliest samples took place about a decade ahead of the 2015 WHO recommendation for immediate ART, at a time when ART was typically delayed until CD4 counts fell. No cross-contamination during QIAcube processing was shown when test extractions of a monoclonal T-cell line were performed alongside a few dozen polyclonal samples. From some 27 adults with confirmed HIV infection, the cohort provided roughly 200 cryopreserved PBMC samples, gathered serially across a mean of roughly 6 years (range 1-12). A retrospective serial study tested whether ART initiation and durable HIV suppression were associated with changes in peripheral blood TRB repertoire composition and diversity. Of the approximately 32 participants with HIV, 10 to 11 were female.

Overall results and qualifications from the work: Expanded TRB clones identified before ART initiation dominated the repertoire across all time points, though the dominance fluctuated and decreased in many PLHIV after ART. Because cell numbers in pre-ART samples were limited, unsorted PBMC were profiled instead of sorted CD4+ and CD8+ T cells. Owing to limited PBMC availability, only the TCR beta chain was sequenced, without alpha chain pairing. CDR3 length ranges in HIV repertoires were narrower than in controls, and network structure suggested an antigen-experienced repertoire with only a slight naive shift after ART. The samples span the years 2004 to 2017, and the ART regimens used may be less effective than current regimens. ART initiation was associated with a significant increase in TRB diversity, but diversity stayed significantly below transplant donor controls even after long-term ART. Inferences about post-ART repertoire changes are limited because no data were available on ART adherence, viral resistance or therapy changes.

Inclusion was restricted to participants for whom at least one PBMC sample before ART initiation and at least two post-ART samples were available. All participants with HIV were treated in the United States of America. Cryopreserved samples of about 0.95-10 million PBMC were thawed and washed before DNA extraction. At the time of the earliest PBMC sample, participants with HIV were aged between about 20 and 60 years. Each participant contributed PBMC samples from 1-4 timepoints before ART initiation and 2-8 timepoints after ART initiation, with a median of 7 samples. For every participant, serial HIV viral load, CD4+ T-cell count, ART history and demographic data were obtained. Genomic DNA was extracted from unsorted PBMC with a Qiagen kit on a QIAcube, with processing performed in batches of 12 samples. At the junction V is shortened by 5 bases and J by 6 bases; bases outside the gene matches: 2. The CDR3 spans 13 residues, from the cysteine through the phenylalanine. Of all the DNA, just the CDR3 is kept, 39 bases in frame from base 1. CDR1 and CDR2, per the germline V gene, are SGHVS and FQNEAQ.

This clonotype was sampled from a middle-aged woman with HIV. The sequencing used unsorted PBMCs, collected 4.1 years after starting antiretroviral therapy. This chain is built from TRBV7-8 and TRBJ2-1, and TRBD2 aligns with 9 junction nucleotides. The CDR3 loop reads CASSPSGINEQFF. The nucleotide sequence is given as TGTGCCAGCAGCCCTAGCGGGATCAATGAGCAGTTCTTC.